This TCR beta chain was obtained from a study of identical twins. The table lists this clonotype with many counts. Using its own MiXCR run on the 5' RACE reads, TCRdb lists one record per CDR3 protein. The sample records around 100,000 distinct CDR3 sequences, under 7% being singletons. This receptor was obtained from a woman between 45 and 60 years old in good health. Material: memory T cells sorted from blood.

CDR3 loop: CASSGSNNGEQFF. Here the CDR3 DNA reads TGCGCCAGCAGTGGGTCTAATAACGGTGAGCAGTTCTTC. V is TRBV10-2 and J is TRBJ2-1; D gene unclear. V lost 4 bases and J lost 9, with 13 bases in between. The CDR3 consists of 13 residues. Germline assignment: CDR1 WSHSY and CDR2 SAAADI.